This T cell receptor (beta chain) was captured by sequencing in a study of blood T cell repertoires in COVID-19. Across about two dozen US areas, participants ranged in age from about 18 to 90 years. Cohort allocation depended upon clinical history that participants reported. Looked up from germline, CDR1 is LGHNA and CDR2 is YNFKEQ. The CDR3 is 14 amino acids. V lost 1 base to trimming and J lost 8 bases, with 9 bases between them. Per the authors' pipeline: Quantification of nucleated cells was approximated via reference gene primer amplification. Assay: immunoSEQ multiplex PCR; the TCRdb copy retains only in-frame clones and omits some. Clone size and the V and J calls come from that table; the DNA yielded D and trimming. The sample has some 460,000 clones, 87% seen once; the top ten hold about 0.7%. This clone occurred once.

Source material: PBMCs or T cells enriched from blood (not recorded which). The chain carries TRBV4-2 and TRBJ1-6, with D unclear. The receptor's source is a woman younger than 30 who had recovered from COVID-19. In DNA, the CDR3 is TGTGCCAGCAGCCAAGGTCCGGGAGATTCACCCCTCCACTTT. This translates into CASSQGPGDSPLHF.